This T cell receptor (beta chain) was recorded in a study of HIV-infected patients and healthy controls. Alpha and beta constant-region primers primed reverse transcription of approximately 500 ng RNA. Alpha and beta chain libraries were made separately by chain-specific third strand synthesis with multiplexing indices. From the 5' RACE reads, TCRdb called clonotypes with MiXCR, one entry per CDR3 protein. The sample includes approximately 17,000 distinct CDR3 sequences, roughly a tenth of them seen just once. General study findings and limits: Compared with healthy controls, HIV-infected patients showed less CDR3 sharing between individuals.

Germline CDR1 and CDR2: MDHEN and SYDVKM. This CDR3 spans 19 amino acids. V dropped 6 bases and J dropped 2 bases, with 28 bases sitting between them. All unsorted peripheral T cells were captured because whole blood was used without fractionation. This clonotype is classed as medium-sized. What it binds is not known. The sample comprised blood. The rearrangement joins TRBV28 to TRBJ1-2; D unclear. This receptor was taken from an adult in good health. The chain's CDR3 is CASSRIVGTAMIPNYGYTF. The CDR3 DNA reads TGTGCCAGCAGCCGTATCGTCGGCACCGCTATGATCCCCAACTATGGCTACACCTTC.